What follows is one T cell receptor beta chain and its context. Its antigen remains unidentified. The data originate from a study of cytotoxic CD8 clonotypes in ibrutinib-treated CLL. For the study at large: Response samples came after a median about 11 months of treatment, range 6 to 36. Mean values per sample were around 270,000 productive templates and tens of thousands of productive rearrangements.

Germline CDR1 and CDR2: LNHDA and SQIVND (reference sequence). This CDR3 has 14 amino acids. Trimming shortened V by 7 bases and J by 7 bases, and 17 bases separated the two germline ends. Sequencing used immunoSEQ multiplex PCR; TCRdb keeps in-frame clones, though not all of them. The sample holds tens of thousands of clones, approximately 60% seen once. Findings and caveats of the study: Clonality was elevated at ibrutinib response and had returned toward baseline at progression.

Around 2 micrograms of genomic DNA (from cryopreserved PBMCs) were used for TCR beta libraries. This sample comprised PBMCs, obtained after 24 months of ibrutinib treatment. The V gene is TRBV19, the J gene TRBJ1-5, with a weak D call TRBD1 (6 bases). The receptor's source is a human donor with chronic lymphocytic leukemia. Here the CDR3 DNA reads TGTGCCAGTACCTTACTACAGGGTGAGCAGCCCCAGCATTTT. Translated, it gives CASTLLQGEQPQHF.